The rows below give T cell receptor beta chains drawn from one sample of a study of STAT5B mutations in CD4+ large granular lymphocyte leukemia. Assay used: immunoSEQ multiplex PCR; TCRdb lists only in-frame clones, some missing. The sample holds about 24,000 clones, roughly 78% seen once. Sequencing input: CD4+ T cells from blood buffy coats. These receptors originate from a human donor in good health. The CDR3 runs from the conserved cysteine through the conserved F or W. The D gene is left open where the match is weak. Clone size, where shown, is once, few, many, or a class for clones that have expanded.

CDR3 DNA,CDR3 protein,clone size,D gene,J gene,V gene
TGTGCCAGCAGCCAAAGTAGAGGGGTCAGTCTGAACACCATATATTTT,CASSQSRGVSLNTIYF,.,.,TRBJ1-3,TRBV14
TGTGCCAGCAGTCGGCAGGAATCTAGCACTGAAGCTTTCTTT,CASSRQESSTEAFF,few,.,TRBJ1-1,TRBV7-6
TGTGCCAGCAGCCCCGGGACAGGGGACACCGGGGAGCTGTTTTTT,CASSPGTGDTGELFF,.,TRBD1,TRBJ2-2,TRBV7-2
TGTGCCAGCAGCTTAGGGCAGGGCGTGAGGTCCTACGAGCAGTACTTC,CASSLGQGVRSYEQYF,.,.,TRBJ2-7,TRBV7-9
TGTGCCAGCAGCCACCCCCCGGCTGGGACAGGGGGCGATGGCTACACCTTC,CASSHPPAGTGGDGYTF,.,TRBD1,TRBJ1-2,TRBV4-2
TGTGCCAGCAGCTTGGGGGCAGGGGTCAATTCACCCCTCCACTTT,CASSLGAGVNSPLHF,.,.,TRBJ1-6,TRBV5-4
TGTGCCAGCAATGGGCACACCACCTACGAGCAGTACTTC,CASNGHTTYEQYF,.,.,TRBJ2-7,TRBV25-1
TGTGCCAGCAGCTTCGGTGGGGGGCGGAACACTGAAGCTTTCTTT,CASSFGGGRNTEAFF,.,.,TRBJ1-1,TRBV5-4
TGTGCCAGCTCACCGAGGTTCTCCGAGCAGTACTTC,CASSPRFSEQYF,.,.,TRBJ2-7,TRBV18
TGTGCCAGCAGCTTGCTTTGGGATCAGCCCCAGCATTTT,CASSLLWDQPQHF,.,.,TRBJ1-5,TRBV5-4
TGCGCCAGCAGCCAAGCGTTCCCGACTAGTGAGGGCGAGCAGTACTTC,CASSQAFPTSEGEQYF,once,.,TRBJ2-7,TRBV4-1
TGTGCCAGCAGCCACGGGGACGGCATTAGCACAGATACGCAGTATTTT,CASSHGDGISTDTQYF,.,.,TRBJ2-3,TRBV28
TGTGCCAGCAGCCCGCCGGGCATTTATACGCAGTATTTT,CASSPPGIYTQYF,.,.,TRBJ2-3,TRBV5-8
TGTGCCAGCAGTCTCCCAGACGGGGGGAACACTGAAGCTTTCTTT,CASSLPDGGNTEAFF,.,.,TRBJ1-1,TRBV28
TGCGCCAGCAGCTTAACGGCAGCGTCCTGGGAGCTGTTTTTT,CASSLTAASWELFF,.,.,TRBJ2-2,TRBV5-1
TGTGCCAGTAGTATAACTTGGGGGACAGGGAGTAACTATGGCTACACCTTC,CASSITWGTGSNYGYTF,.,TRBD1,TRBJ1-2,TRBV19
TGTGCCAGCAGCCTAGAAGGACAGAACACTGAAGCTTTCTTT,CASSLEGQNTEAFF,few,.,TRBJ1-1,TRBV9
TGTGCCAGTAGTAGCCATACCGGGACAGGGTCTTACGAGCAGTACTTC,CASSSHTGTGSYEQYF,.,TRBD1,TRBJ2-7,TRBV19
TGCGCCAGCAGTGAGATCCCCCCGGACAGCTATGGCTACACCTTC,CASSEIPPDSYGYTF,.,.,TRBJ1-2,TRBV10-1
TGTGCCAGCAGCGCGCGACAGGGGGATAAAGCTTTCTTT,CASSARQGDKAFF,.,TRBD1,TRBJ1-1,TRBV13
TGTGCCAGTTCGGGGGTAGGATCCTATAATTCACCCCTCCACTTT,CASSGVGSYNSPLHF,.,.,TRBJ1-6,TRBV19
TGTGCCAGCCGACAGGACCCGGGCCGGAGCACTGAAGCTTTCTTT,CASRQDPGRSTEAFF,.,.,TRBJ1-1,TRBV2
TGTGCCAGCAGCTTAACCGCAGGGCTTGAGACCCAGTACTTC,CASSLTAGLETQYF,.,.,TRBJ2-5,TRBV7-2
TGTGCCAGCAGCTGGGCGACTAGCTCCGACGAGCAGTACTTC,CASSWATSSDEQYF,.,TRBD2,TRBJ2-7,TRBV5-4
TGTGCCAGCAGCCCCTACCGGGATCCTTCCTACAATGAGCAGTTCTTC,CASSPYRDPSYNEQFF,.,.,TRBJ2-1,TRBV7-8
TGTGCCAGCTTAGACCTAGGAGGGGCCACAGATACGCAGTATTTT,CASLDLGGATDTQYF,.,.,TRBJ2-3,TRBV18
TGCGCCAGCAGCGTTAGACAGGGGTTAACTGCCGGGGCCAACGTCCTGACTTTC,CASSVRQGLTAGANVLTF,.,TRBD1,TRBJ2-6,TRBV5-1
TGCGCCAGCAGCTTGGTGGCAGGCAGTAACAATGAGCAGTTCTTC,CASSLVAGSNNEQFF,.,.,TRBJ2-1,TRBV5-1
TGTGCCAGCAGTGAATCTGCAGATACGCAGTATTTT,CASSESADTQYF,.,.,TRBJ2-3,TRBV2
TGTGCCAGCAGGACCGGGACAGGTCTCTACGAGCAGTACTTC,CASRTGTGLYEQYF,.,TRBD1,TRBJ2-7,TRBV6-6
TGTGCTAGTGGTCAAGGACAGGGTAGCAATCAGCCCCAGCATTTT,CASGQGQGSNQPQHF,once,TRBD1,TRBJ1-5,TRBV12-5
TGTGCCAGCAGCTGGACCCGTTCCTACGAGCAGTACTTC,CASSWTRSYEQYF,few,.,TRBJ2-7,TRBV6-1
TGTGCCAGCAGCTTACCCCCCCCAGGTCAGCCCCAGCATTTT,CASSLPPPGQPQHF,.,.,TRBJ1-5,TRBV7-2
TGTGCCAGCTCACCACCGGGCACCTACGAGCAGTACTTC,CASSPPGTYEQYF,.,.,TRBJ2-7,TRBV18
TGTGCCAGCTCACCGGGACAAACGAGTTCCGAGCAGTACTTC,CASSPGQTSSEQYF,.,.,TRBJ2-7,TRBV18
TGTGCCAGCAGCTCACGGGGGGGGCTAGCGGGGGGTGCTAGCACAGATACGCAGTATTTT,CASSSRGGLAGGASTDTQYF,few,TRBD2,TRBJ2-3,TRBV5-4
TGTGCCAGCAGTCGGAGGGCTCAACTCTCGAACACCGGGGAGCTGTTTTTT,CASSRRAQLSNTGELFF,.,.,TRBJ2-2,TRBV11-2
TGTGCCAGCAGCTTAGATGAGATCTCCTACGAGCAGTACTTC,CASSLDEISYEQYF,.,.,TRBJ2-7,TRBV11-2
TGCGCCAGCAGCTTGTACAGGGGCGGCTACACCTTC,CASSLYRGGYTF,.,TRBD1,TRBJ1-2,TRBV5-1